This TCR beta chain was identified in a study of blood T cell repertoires in COVID-19 (dated by TCRdb to the early 2020s). About the investigation overall: Samples covering the acute and convalescent phases of COVID-19 were provided by collaborators in the United States, Italy and Spain. The prospective study material was composed of cDNA or gDNA derived from T cells, B-cell-depleted T cells, or PBMCs. Subjects who had been exposed to COVID-19, were actively infected with it, or had recovered from it provided the deeply sampled blood TCRbeta repertoires that made up the dataset. A freely available public database, intended as a resource for researchers studying the immune response to SARS-CoV-2, is where the repertoires were released. Sample metadata almost always included a de-identified subject ID, COVID-19 status, age in years and sex. HLA class I and class II types, where available, came from metadata supplied by the sample provider rather than from assay-based typing. The samples were drawn from two sources: the first 160 participants of the ongoing ImmuneRACE study, and 1,200 or so subjects contributed by 6 global collaborators.

The paper's findings and limits, for the study overall: The amount of clinical and demographic metadata varied by source and participant and was provided uncurated.

The immunoSEQ Assay, a bias-controlled multiplex PCR, was used to amplify TCRbeta CDR3 regions from genomic DNA. The published analysis was carried out like this. Nucleated cell counts per sample were estimated from amplification of reference gene primers within the assay. To quantify the absolute abundance of each unique TCRbeta CDR3 rearrangement, sequence reads were collapsed and filtered. For each sample, productive Simpson clonality was calculated as the square root of Simpson's diversity index across productive rearrangements. Not all clones reach the TCRdb copy of this immuneACCESS table, which keeps in-frame sequences only. Checked studies attribute under half of the gap to unresolved V genes and leave the rest unexplained. Clone size and V and J calls were adopted from that table, with D and trimming inferred from the DNA. The sample includes a few hundred thousand clones, with roughly 82% observed a single time. The ten largest clones represent about 12% of the sample.

In the case of this clone: Its antigen remains unidentified. Base qualities are not at hand, and no much larger clone is one base apart.

Collaborating institutions collected whole blood in K2EDTA tubes following their own protocols. Collaborator samples were shipped for TCRbeta analysis as frozen whole blood, isolated PBMCs, or DNA extracted from either sample type. The receptor was derived from a man at least 80 years old with acute or convalescent COVID-19. Sequences were obtained from peripheral blood.

The DNA sequence reads TGTGCCAGCAGCTTACAGGGGGCGCTTTCCTACGAGCAGTACTTC. Its coded protein is CASSLQGALSYEQYF. In this chain, TRBV7-2 is recombined with TRBJ2-7; 8 of the junction bases match TRBD1. The CDR3 holds 15 amino acids from the cysteine to the phenylalanine. The sequence is cut down to CDR3 DNA, 45 bases in frame from base 1. V trim: 2 bases; J trim: 1 base; unmatched bases: 4. CDR1 and CDR2, per the germline V gene, are SGHTA and FQGNSA.